One and the same sample provided the 27 T cell receptor beta chains below, sequenced in a study of beta chain features in type 1 diabetes. Since all of the isolated RNA was reverse transcribed, expressed TCRB transcripts were what got sequenced. Some clones are missing from TCRdb's copy, which holds only in-frame ones; the method was immunoSEQ multiplex PCR. The data hold around 280,000 clones, with approximately 8.1% observed a single time. Sequencing used central memory CD4+ T cells from blood. The origin of the receptors is a woman in her late teens or twenties in good health.

This clone was counted ten times or more. The V call is TRBV29-1, the J call TRBJ1-4, with 9 bases that match TRBD1. The CDR3 has 13 amino acids. Germline loops: CDR1 SQVTM, CDR2 ANQGSEA. The V gene end was trimmed by 7 bases and the J gene end by 8 bases; junction bases not matched to a gene: 8. CDR3 DNA: TGCAGCGCCTCGGGACAGGGCGGCGAAAAACTGTTTTTT. This gives the protein CSASGQGGEKLFF.

This clone was detected only once. V usage is TRBV5-1 and J usage is TRBJ2-3, with TRBD1 as a possible D gene (6 bases). With 1 base removed from V and 2 bases from J, the gap between germline ends came to 14 bases. The CDR3 consists of 16 residues. Germline CDR1 and CDR2: SGHRS and YFSETQ. CDR3 region: CASSLQGRGSTDTQYF. The CDR3 DNA sequence: TGCGCCAGCAGCTTGCAGGGCAGGGGTTCCACAGATACGCAGTATTTT.

The sample holds many counts of this clone. V gene TRBV2 combines with J gene TRBJ2-6; 7 bases align to TRBD1. V gave up 10 bases and J gave up 0 bases; unmatched junction bases: 6. This CDR3 region has 15 residues. The germline gives CDR1 SNHLY, CDR2 FYNNEI. CDR3 bases: TGTGCCACCCGACAGGGTTCCTCTGGGGCCAACGTCCTGACTTTC. Translating gives CATRQGSSGANVLTF.

CDR3 in amino acids: CASSLEYNQETQYF. The CDR3, as DNA: TGTGCCAGCAGCTTAGAGTACAATCAAGAGACCCAGTACTTC. The rearrangement uses TRBV7-6 and TRBJ2-5; D ambiguous. Trimming took off 1 base at V and 2 bases at J, with 8 bases between the two ends. Germline V gene data show CDR1 as SGHVS and CDR2 as FNYEAQ. The CDR3 has 14 amino acids.

The V gene is TRBV27, the J gene TRBJ2-2; tentatively, D is TRBD1 or TRBD2 (5 bases each). The CDR3 has 17 amino acids. The germline V gene encodes CDR1 MNHEY and CDR2 SMNVEV (reference sequence). The ends were cut back, 2 bases at V and 1 base at J, with 14 bases in the middle. CDR3 coding DNA: TGTGCCAGCAGTTTAGGGGAGACAGTTAAGAACACCGGGGAGCTGTTTTTT. The encoded protein is CASSLGETVKNTGELFF.

This clone was counted a few times. The chain links TRBV5-4 to TRBJ2-4, with TRBD2 identical over 8 bases. Germline loops: CDR1 SGHNT, CDR2 YYREEE (reference sequence). This CDR3 is built from 14 residues. V shed 4 bases and J 4 bases; nucleotides not matched to a gene: 4. CDR3 residues: CASSSGGEKNIQYF. The DNA for the CDR3 is TGTGCCAGCAGCAGCGGGGGCGAGAAAAACATTCAGTACTTC. The full variable domain, rest sourced from reference TRBV5-4 and TRBJ2-4, is ETGVTQSPTHLIKTRGQQVTLRCSSQSGHNTVSWYQQALGQGPQFIFQYYREEENGRGNFPPRFSGLQFPNYSSELNVNALELDDSALYLCASSSGGEKNIQYFGAGTRLSVL.

V is TRBV28 and J is TRBJ1-4; maybe TRBD1 (5 bases). This CDR3 is built from 12 residues. V lost 6 bases to trimming and J lost 4 bases, with 6 bases between them. Germline assignment: CDR1 MDHEN and CDR2 SYDVKM. CDR3 amino acids: CASRGLNEKLFF. The CDR3 DNA sequence: TGTGCCAGCAGGGGGCTTAATGAAAAACTGTTTTTT.

The CDR3: CASSIGTRTNQPQHF. CDR3 DNA: TGTGCCAGTAGTATTGGGACCAGGACTAATCAGCCCCAGCATTTT. The chain combines TRBV19 with TRBJ1-5, with D maybe TRBD1 (5 bases). This CDR3 has 15 amino acids. Trimming shortened V by 3 bases and J by 4 bases, and 13 bases separated the two germline ends. Per the germline V gene, CDR1 is LNHDA and CDR2 is SQIVND (reference sequence).

V and J are TRBV9 and TRBJ1-1; D ambiguous. Germline V gene lookup returns CDR1 SGDLS and CDR2 YYNGEE. The CDR3 is made up of 13 amino acids. V was shortened by 1 base and J by 0 bases, with 4 bases between the two germline ends. The CDR3 nucleotides are TGTGCCAGCAGCGTAAGGCTGAACACTGAAGCTTTCTTT. Encoded protein: CASSVRLNTEAFF.

The CDR3 DNA is TGCGCCAGCAGCTTGGCCGAGGTTTGGAACACTGAAGCTTTCTTT. Its translation: CASSLAEVWNTEAFF. The chain joins TRBV5-1 to TRBJ1-1; D is unresolved. Trimming stripped 0 bases from V and 1 base from J, with 10 bases between. The germline gives CDR1 SGHRS, CDR2 YFSETQ. This CDR3 region has 15 residues.

On this clone: The germline gene is not matched at one end of the junction; a read error may be the cause. This chain connects TRBV7-7 to TRBJ2-1; D is unresolved. This CDR3 has 14 residues. Germline lookup yields CDR1 SSHAT and CDR2 FNYEAQ (reference sequence). The CDR3 protein is CASSPTRSYNEQFF. CDR3 nucleotide sequence: TGTGCTAGCAGCCCCACGAGGTCCTACAATGAGCAGTTCTTC.

The chain joins TRBV4-3 to TRBJ1-6; unclear D gene. V lost 0 bases and J 6 bases, leaving 9 bases between the germline ends. Germline lookup yields CDR1 LGHNA and CDR2 YSLEER. The CDR3 consists of 15 residues. Here the CDR3 reads CASSQDWSTNSPLHF. The CDR3 DNA reads as TGCGCCAGCAGCCAAGATTGGTCAACTAATTCACCCCTCCACTTT.

This rearrangement joins TRBV30 to TRBJ2-7, with 9 bases that match TRBD1. Trimming cost V 3 bases and J 6 bases; bases outside gene matches: 12. The CDR3 totals 15 residues. Germline V lookup: CDR1 GTSNPN, CDR2 SVGIG (reference sequence). The CDR3 is CAWRGGRQGVGEQYF. DNA for the CDR3: TGTGCCTGGAGAGGGGGGAGACAGGGGGTTGGCGAGCAGTACTTC.

There are many counts of this clone. This sequence joins TRBV19 and TRBJ2-1; D is undetermined. The CDR3 has 12 residues. CDR1 and CDR2 from the germline V gene are LNHDA and SQIVND (reference sequence). The V and J ends lost 2 bases and 9 bases respectively, with 8 bases between them. The CDR3, as DNA: TGTGCCAGTAGTATACAAGGTATTGAGCAGTTCTTC. As protein: CASSIQGIEQFF.

This sequence joins TRBV9 and TRBJ2-1, with unresolved D. CDR3 length: 16 residues. Germline CDR1 is SGDLS and CDR2 is YYNGEE. V lost 2 bases, J lost 0 bases, and 12 bases lay in between. The CDR3 sequence is CASSVGPQSSYNEQFF. DNA of the CDR3: TGTGCCAGCAGCGTCGGACCTCAGAGCTCCTACAATGAGCAGTTCTTC.

This clone appeared a few times. The chain uses TRBV7-9 and TRBJ2-1, with 8 nucleotides matching TRBD1. Germline V CDR1 and CDR2: SEHNR, FQNEAQ (reference sequence). The V segment lost 1 base and the J segment 4 bases; nucleotides outside the gene matches: 0. CDR3 length: 14 amino acids. The CDR3 nucleotides are TGTGCCAGCAGCTTAGGGACAGGGTACAATGAGCAGTTCTTC. As protein: CASSLGTGYNEQFF.

This clone has only a few counts. This chain's CDR3 is CASSLGSVNYGYTF. CDR3 sequence (DNA): TGCGCCAGCAGCTTGGGGTCGGTTAACTATGGCTACACCTTC. The chain couples TRBV5-1 to TRBJ1-2; D remains ambiguous. Looked up from germline, CDR1 is SGHRS and CDR2 is YFSETQ. The CDR3 is 14 amino acids. Trimming stripped 0 bases from V and 1 base from J, with 7 bases between.

This clone was recorded a few times. J is TRBJ2-7 and V is TRBV12-5; the D is unclear. Trimming stripped 3 bases from V and 4 bases from J, with 7 bases between. The germline V gene encodes CDR1 LGHNT and CDR2 FRNRAP. This CDR3 is built from 12 residues. The CDR3: CASGFWRYEQYF. CDR3 sequence (DNA): TGTGCTAGTGGTTTTTGGCGTTACGAGCAGTACTTC.

This rearrangement joins TRBV11-2 to TRBJ2-3; D gene unclear. In germline, CDR1 is SGHAT, CDR2 FQNNGV. The CDR3 extends over 14 amino acids. The V end lost 7 bases, the J end lost 4 bases, and 15 bases lay between the germline ends. The CDR3 loop is CASTHLKGPDTQYF. CDR3 DNA sequence: TGTGCCAGCACCCACCTGAAGGGCCCAGATACGCAGTATTTT.

The chain links TRBV4-1 to TRBJ2-7; D is unresolved. V lost 1 base to trimming and J lost 1 base, with 2 bases between them. The germline V gene encodes CDR1 MGHRA and CDR2 YSYEKL. The CDR3 extends over 12 amino acids. The CDR3 loop reads CASSQVSYEQYF. The DNA of the CDR3 is TGCGCCAGCAGCCAAGTTTCCTACGAGCAGTACTTC.

The chain employs TRBV19 and TRBJ1-2, with 9 bases identical to TRBD1. V lost 8 bases to trimming and J lost 2 bases; unmatched junction nucleotides: 3. CDR1 LNHDA and CDR2 SQIVND come from the germline V gene (reference sequence). This CDR3 contains 13 residues. This CDR3 reads CASSGTGNYGYTF. As DNA, the CDR3 is TGTGCCAGTTCCGGGACAGGGAACTATGGCTACACCTTC.

The V call is TRBV15, the J call TRBJ2-7; no firm D call. The CDR3 length is 13 residues. V gave up 3 bases and J gave up 5 bases, with 11 bases separating them. Germline V gene data show CDR1 as LNHNV and CDR2 as YYDKDF (reference sequence). The CDR3 protein is CATSRVNWDEQYF. DNA for the CDR3: TGTGCCACCAGCAGGGTTAACTGGGACGAGCAGTACTTC.

This clone was counted a few times. The chain uses TRBV29-1 and TRBJ2-3, with 13 bases lining up with TRBD2. V was pared by 7 bases and J by 2 bases, with 6 bases of the junction left unmatched. CDR3 size: 15 residues. CDR1 SQVTM and CDR2 ANQGSEA come from the germline V gene. The CDR3 DNA reads TGCAGCGCAACAGGACTAGCGGGAGCCACAGATACGCAGTATTTT. Its protein is CSATGLAGATDTQYF.

This chain joins TRBV18 and TRBJ2-5, with D possibly TRBD1 on 6 matching bases. This CDR3 has 14 residues. Germline lookup yields CDR1 KGHSH and CDR2 LQKENI. V was pared by 5 bases and J by 0 bases, with 10 bases between. The CDR3 coding sequence is TGTGCCAGCTCATACCGGGACAACCAAGAGACCCAGTACTTC. This encodes CASSYRDNQETQYF.

The genes are TRBV6-6 and TRBJ1-1; no clear D. V lost 3 bases and J lost 6, with 5 bases in between. Germline V lookup: CDR1 MNHNY, CDR2 SVGAGI (reference sequence). The CDR3 sequence is 11 residues long. CDR3 in DNA: TGTGCCAGCAGTTATATGGCTGAAGCTTTCTTT. Translation gives CASSYMAEAFF.

This clone was observed a handful of times. J is TRBJ2-5 and V is TRBV18; tentative D call: TRBD1 (6 bases). The CDR3 is made up of 15 amino acids. Germline lookup yields CDR1 KGHSH and CDR2 LQKENI. Trimming took off 4 bases at V and 5 bases at J, with 17 bases between the two ends. The CDR3 DNA is TGTGCCAGCTCACAGCAACCTACAGGGAAGGAGACCCAGTACTTC. It translates to CASSQQPTGKETQYF.

In this sample, this clone turned up a few times. The chain couples TRBV27 to TRBJ2-1; 8 bases map to TRBD2. The CDR3 has 15 amino acids. Trimming removed 3 bases from V and 5 bases from J; junction bases left unmatched: 6. Germline V lookup: CDR1 MNHEY, CDR2 SMNVEV (reference sequence). The CDR3 region is CASSFGGGPHNEQFF. CDR3 nucleotides: TGTGCCAGCAGTTTCGGCGGGGGGCCACACAATGAGCAGTTCTTC.